A selection of T cell receptor beta chains follows, all from one sample in a study of Ad26.COV2.S vaccination and SARS-CoV-2 variants. The repertoire was sequenced with immunoSEQ multiplex PCR; TCRdb's copy has only in-frame clones and lacks some. The sample contains about 250,000 clones, roughly 87% of which appear only once. This material consisted of peripheral blood, taken in a trial of Ad26.COV2.S vaccine versus placebo. Every receptor here comes from a person aged 18-65 years who received the Ad26.COV2.S COVID-19 vaccine or a placebo. CDR3s include the opening cysteine and the closing phenylalanine or tryptophan. Each record gives: V gene, D gene, J gene, CDR3 protein. D genes are given only for firm matches.

V gene: TRBV23-1
D gene: TRBD1
J gene: TRBJ2-7
CDR3 protein: CASPLRDSQFYEQYF

V gene: TRBV5-6
D gene: -
J gene: TRBJ2-3
CDR3 protein: CASSFLAPTDTQYF

V gene: TRBV4-1
D gene: -
J gene: TRBJ2-7
CDR3 protein: CASSPRRAGYEQYF

V gene: TRBV6-6
D gene: TRBD2
J gene: TRBJ2-3
CDR3 protein: CASKDGGELTQYF

V gene: TRBV6-2/TRBV6-3
D gene: -
J gene: TRBJ2-2
CDR3 protein: CASSYSRGHGELFF

V gene: TRBV6-2/TRBV6-3
D gene: TRBD2
J gene: TRBJ2-1
CDR3 protein: CASSSYRGRAVYEQFF

V gene: TRBV5-5
D gene: TRBD1
J gene: TRBJ1-2
CDR3 protein: CASSSIYPPGQGLRTF

V gene: TRBV20-1
D gene: -
J gene: TRBJ1-5
CDR3 protein: CSASPGVRQPQHF

V gene: TRBV27
D gene: TRBD1
J gene: TRBJ2-1
CDR3 protein: CASKKGQGAYNEQFF

V gene: TRBV7-9
D gene: TRBD1
J gene: TRBJ2-5
CDR3 protein: CASSSGDRGGWQETQYF

V gene: TRBV15
D gene: TRBD2
J gene: TRBJ2-1
CDR3 protein: CATSRAREASYNEQFF

V gene: TRBV29-1
D gene: -
J gene: TRBJ2-3
CDR3 protein: CSTRGGSTDTQYF

V gene: TRBV9
D gene: -
J gene: TRBJ2-1
CDR3 protein: CASSVQDRAYNEQFF

V gene: TRBV29-1
D gene: -
J gene: TRBJ2-1
CDR3 protein: CSVGLRGDEQFF

V gene: TRBV3-1/TRBV3-2
D gene: -
J gene: TRBJ2-1
CDR3 protein: CASSQENSYNEQFF

V gene: TRBV12-5
D gene: TRBD2
J gene: TRBJ2-2
CDR3 protein: CASCGLSSGSGGGELFF

V gene: TRBV12-5
D gene: -
J gene: TRBJ1-3
CDR3 protein: CASGSGIGNTIYF

V gene: TRBV6-4
D gene: -
J gene: TRBJ1-5
CDR3 protein: CASSDTYQPQHF

V gene: TRBV30
D gene: -
J gene: TRBJ1-1
CDR3 protein: CAWRRTPWGTEAFF

V gene: TRBV4-3
D gene: TRBD2
J gene: TRBJ2-5
CDR3 protein: CASSQERGVYQETQYF

V gene: TRBV11-2
D gene: TRBD1
J gene: TRBJ2-3
CDR3 protein: CASSTRQGGDTQYF

V gene: TRBV15
D gene: TRBD1
J gene: TRBJ1-2
CDR3 protein: CATSRGQNYGYTF

V gene: TRBV30
D gene: -
J gene: TRBJ2-3
CDR3 protein: CAWRYTDTQYF

V gene: TRBV6-5
D gene: TRBD1
J gene: TRBJ2-3
CDR3 protein: CASVRQGTDTQYF

V gene: TRBV5-1
D gene: -
J gene: TRBJ1-2
CDR3 protein: CASSLTQGNYGYTF

V gene: TRBV7-3
D gene: TRBD1
J gene: TRBJ2-1
CDR3 protein: CASSLSRDRGNEQFF

V gene: TRBV9
D gene: TRBD2
J gene: TRBJ2-1
CDR3 protein: CASSSGGAHNEQFF

V gene: TRBV21-1
D gene: -
J gene: TRBJ1-1
CDR3 protein: CASSKVGHVNTEAFF

V gene: TRBV19
D gene: -
J gene: TRBJ1-2
CDR3 protein: CASSIGVFGYTF

V gene: TRBV13
D gene: -
J gene: TRBJ1-4
CDR3 protein: CASSLGTGGTEKLFF

V gene: TRBV7-3
D gene: -
J gene: TRBJ2-1
CDR3 protein: CASSLTPTPGNEQFF

V gene: TRBV24-1
D gene: -
J gene: TRBJ1-1
CDR3 protein: CATSDPKGGHTEAFF

V gene: TRBV9
D gene: -
J gene: TRBJ2-6
CDR3 protein: CASSVKPDSGANVLTF

V gene: TRBV6-2/TRBV6-3
D gene: -
J gene: TRBJ1-1
CDR3 protein: CASSYSLRGLSGEAFF

V gene: TRBV4-2
D gene: -
J gene: TRBJ2-4
CDR3 protein: CASSRDITLAKNIQYF

V gene: TRBV7-2
D gene: -
J gene: TRBJ1-2
CDR3 protein: CASSLWTEDYGYTF

V gene: TRBV11-2
D gene: -
J gene: TRBJ2-3
CDR3 protein: CASSYQQEISTDTQYF

V gene: TRBV13
D gene: TRBD2
J gene: TRBJ2-2
CDR3 protein: CASSPKRESTGELFF

V gene: TRBV7-8
D gene: -
J gene: TRBJ1-3
CDR3 protein: CASSKSRGVPGNTIYF

V gene: TRBV30
D gene: TRBD2
J gene: TRBJ2-2
CDR3 protein: CAWSVRFGGTGELFF

V gene: TRBV9
D gene: -
J gene: TRBJ2-1
CDR3 protein: CASSVASPGPYNEQFF

V gene: TRBV24-1
D gene: TRBD1
J gene: TRBJ1-2
CDR3 protein: CATSDSGQGIYGYTF

V gene: TRBV4-2
D gene: -
J gene: TRBJ1-4
CDR3 protein: CASSQEGGTNEKLFF

V gene: TRBV4-3
D gene: -
J gene: TRBJ1-1
CDR3 protein: CASSRGVETEAFF

V gene: TRBV18
D gene: -
J gene: TRBJ1-5
CDR3 protein: CASTGQYNQPQHF

V gene: TRBV9
D gene: -
J gene: TRBJ1-4
CDR3 protein: CASSADTGTALKKLFF

V gene: TRBV19
D gene: TRBD1
J gene: TRBJ2-5
CDR3 protein: CASSGTGLEGETQYF

V gene: TRBV30
D gene: TRBD2
J gene: TRBJ2-1
CDR3 protein: CAWVGWSGGSTEQFF

V gene: TRBV5-1
D gene: TRBD2
J gene: TRBJ2-7
CDR3 protein: CASAIAGASYEQYF

V gene: TRBV19
D gene: -
J gene: TRBJ1-2
CDR3 protein: CASSPRRDSTYYGYTF

V gene: TRBV5-6
D gene: -
J gene: TRBJ1-1
CDR3 protein: CASSLVWGYTEAFF

V gene: TRBV5-6
D gene: -
J gene: TRBJ1-4
CDR3 protein: CASSLVSGRRVEKLFF

V gene: TRBV3-1/TRBV3-2
D gene: TRBD1
J gene: TRBJ1-2
CDR3 protein: CASSQEGTGGLRGYTF

V gene: TRBV7-9
D gene: -
J gene: TRBJ1-5
CDR3 protein: CASSLVGQRGNQPQHF

V gene: TRBV6-2/TRBV6-3
D gene: -
J gene: TRBJ2-7
CDR3 protein: CASSPRGQGVYEQYF

V gene: TRBV6-5
D gene: TRBD1
J gene: TRBJ2-7
CDR3 protein: CASTPTGLVYEQYF

V gene: TRBV3-1/TRBV3-2
D gene: -
J gene: TRBJ2-1
CDR3 protein: CASSQDLADEQFF

V gene: TRBV4-1
D gene: -
J gene: TRBJ1-5
CDR3 protein: CASSQEWELNQPQHF

V gene: TRBV19
D gene: -
J gene: TRBJ2-4
CDR3 protein: CASSISGVNIQYF